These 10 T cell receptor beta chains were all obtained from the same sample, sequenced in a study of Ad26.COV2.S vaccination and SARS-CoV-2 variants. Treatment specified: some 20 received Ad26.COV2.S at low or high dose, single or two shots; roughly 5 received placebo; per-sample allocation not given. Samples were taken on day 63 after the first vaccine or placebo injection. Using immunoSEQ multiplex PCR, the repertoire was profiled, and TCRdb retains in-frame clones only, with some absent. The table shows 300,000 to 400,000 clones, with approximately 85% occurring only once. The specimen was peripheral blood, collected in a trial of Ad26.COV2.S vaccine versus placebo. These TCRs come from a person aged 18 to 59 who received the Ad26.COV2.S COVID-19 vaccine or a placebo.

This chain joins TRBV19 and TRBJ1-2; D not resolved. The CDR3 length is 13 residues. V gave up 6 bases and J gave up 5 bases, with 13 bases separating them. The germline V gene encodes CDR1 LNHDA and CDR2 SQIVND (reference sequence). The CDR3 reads CASRPGGVYGYTF. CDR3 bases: TGTGCCAGTAGGCCGGGAGGAGTGTATGGCTACACCTTC.

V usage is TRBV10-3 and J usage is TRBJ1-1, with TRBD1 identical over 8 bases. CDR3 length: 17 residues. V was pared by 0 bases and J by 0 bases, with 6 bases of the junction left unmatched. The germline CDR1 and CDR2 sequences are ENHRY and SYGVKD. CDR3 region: CAISESHAGQVNTEAFF. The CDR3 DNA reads TGTGCCATCAGTGAGTCGCATGCGGGACAGGTGAACACTGAAGCTTTCTTT.

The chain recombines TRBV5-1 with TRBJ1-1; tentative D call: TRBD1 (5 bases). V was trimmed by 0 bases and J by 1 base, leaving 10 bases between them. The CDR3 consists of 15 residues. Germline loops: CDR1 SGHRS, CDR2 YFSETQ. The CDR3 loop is CASSLDTTENTEAFF. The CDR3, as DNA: TGCGCCAGCAGCTTGGATACGACAGAGAACACTGAAGCTTTCTTT.

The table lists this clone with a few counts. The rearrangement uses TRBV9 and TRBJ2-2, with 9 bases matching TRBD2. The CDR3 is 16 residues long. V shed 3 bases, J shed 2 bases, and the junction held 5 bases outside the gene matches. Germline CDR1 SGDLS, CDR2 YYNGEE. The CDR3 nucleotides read TGTGCCAGCAGCGCCAGCGGGGGGACCAACACCGGGGAGCTGTTTTTT. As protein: CASSASGGTNTGELFF.

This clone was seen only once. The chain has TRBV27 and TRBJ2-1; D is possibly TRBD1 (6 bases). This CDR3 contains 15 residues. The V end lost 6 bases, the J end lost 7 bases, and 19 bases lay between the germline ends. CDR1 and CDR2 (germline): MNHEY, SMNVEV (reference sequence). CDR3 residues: CASRQGRSDWNEQFF. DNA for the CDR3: TGTGCCAGCAGACAGGGAAGAAGCGACTGGAATGAGCAGTTCTTC.

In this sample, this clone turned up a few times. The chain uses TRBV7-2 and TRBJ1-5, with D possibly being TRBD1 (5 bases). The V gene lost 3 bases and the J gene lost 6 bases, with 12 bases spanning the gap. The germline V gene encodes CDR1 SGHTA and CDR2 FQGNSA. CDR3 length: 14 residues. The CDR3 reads CASSFIEGAQPQHF. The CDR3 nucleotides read TGTGCCAGCAGCTTCATCGAAGGGGCTCAGCCCCAGCATTTT. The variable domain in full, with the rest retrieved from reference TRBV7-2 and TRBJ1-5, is GAGVSQSPSNKVTEKGKDVELRCDPISGHTALYWYRQSLGQGLEFLIYFQGNSAPDKSGLPSDRFSAERTGGSVSTLTIQRTQQEDSAVYLCASSFIEGAQPQHFGDGTRLSIL.

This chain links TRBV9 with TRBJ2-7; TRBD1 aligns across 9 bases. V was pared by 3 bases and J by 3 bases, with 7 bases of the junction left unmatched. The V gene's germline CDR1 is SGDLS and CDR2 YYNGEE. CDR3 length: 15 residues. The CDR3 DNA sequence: TGTGCCAGCAGCGAGGGGGGACAGGGAGTCTACGAGCAGTACTTC. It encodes CASSEGGQGVYEQYF. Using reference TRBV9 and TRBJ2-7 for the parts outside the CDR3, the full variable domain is DSGVTQTPKHLITATGQRVTLRCSPRSGDLSVYWYQQSLDQGLQFLIQYYNGEERAKGNILERFSAQQFPDLHSELNLSSLELGDSALYFCASSEGGQGVYEQYFGPGTRLTVT.

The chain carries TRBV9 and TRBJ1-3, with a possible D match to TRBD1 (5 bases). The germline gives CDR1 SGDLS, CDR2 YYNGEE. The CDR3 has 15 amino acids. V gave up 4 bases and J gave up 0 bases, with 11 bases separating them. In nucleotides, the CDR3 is TGTGCCAGCAGCCGAGACAGATTCTCTGGAAACACCATATATTTT. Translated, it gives CASSRDRFSGNTIYF. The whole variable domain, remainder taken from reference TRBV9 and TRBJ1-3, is DSGVTQTPKHLITATGQRVTLRCSPRSGDLSVYWYQQSLDQGLQFLIQYYNGEERAKGNILERFSAQQFPDLHSELNLSSLELGDSALYFCASSRDRFSGNTIYFGEGSWLTVV.

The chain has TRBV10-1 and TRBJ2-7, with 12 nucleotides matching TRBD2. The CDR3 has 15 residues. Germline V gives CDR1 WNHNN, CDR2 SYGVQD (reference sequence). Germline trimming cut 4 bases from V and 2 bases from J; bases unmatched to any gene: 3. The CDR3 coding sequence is TGCGCCAGCAGTGGCGGACTAGCGGGGCCCTACGAGCAGTACTTC. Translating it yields CASSGGLAGPYEQYF.

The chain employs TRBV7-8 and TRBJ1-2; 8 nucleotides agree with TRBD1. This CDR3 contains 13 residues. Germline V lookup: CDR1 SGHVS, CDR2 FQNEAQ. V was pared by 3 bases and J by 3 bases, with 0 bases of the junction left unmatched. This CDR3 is CASSLGQDYGYTF. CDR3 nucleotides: TGTGCCAGCAGCTTGGGACAGGACTATGGCTACACCTTC. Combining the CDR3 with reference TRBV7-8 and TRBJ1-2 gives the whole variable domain GAGVSQSPRYKVAKRGQDVALRCDPISGHVSLFWYQQALGQGPEFLTYFQNEAQLDKSGLPSDRFFAERPEGSVSTLKIQRTQQEDSAVYLCASSLGQDYGYTFGSGTRLTVV.